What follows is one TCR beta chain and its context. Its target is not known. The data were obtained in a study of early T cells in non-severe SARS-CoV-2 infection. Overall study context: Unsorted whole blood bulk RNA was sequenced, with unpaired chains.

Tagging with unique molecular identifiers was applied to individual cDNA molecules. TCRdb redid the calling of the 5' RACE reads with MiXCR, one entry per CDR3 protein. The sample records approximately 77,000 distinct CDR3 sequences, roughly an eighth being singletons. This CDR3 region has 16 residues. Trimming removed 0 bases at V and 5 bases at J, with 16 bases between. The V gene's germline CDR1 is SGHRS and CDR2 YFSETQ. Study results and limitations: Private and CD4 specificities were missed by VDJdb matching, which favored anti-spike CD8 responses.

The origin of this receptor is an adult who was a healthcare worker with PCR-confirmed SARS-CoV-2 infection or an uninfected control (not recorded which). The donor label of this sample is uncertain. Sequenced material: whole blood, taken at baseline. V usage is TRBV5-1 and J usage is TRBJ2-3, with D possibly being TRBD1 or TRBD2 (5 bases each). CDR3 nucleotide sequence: TGCGCCAGCAGCTTGGATCATGGGGGTCCGGGAGATACGCAGTATTTT. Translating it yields CASSLDHGGPGDTQYF.